These 24 T cell receptor beta chains were sequenced from one sample in a study of blood T cells in healthy people across ages. The use of a sample-barcoded 5' primer and a J-beta primer mix characterized a second PCR of 7 to 11 cycles. MiXCR, applied by TCRdb to the 5' RACE reads, yields one record per CDR3 protein. The sample has roughly 1,700,000 distinct CDR3 sequences, under 30% seen once. The sample taken for sequencing was blood. These receptors all come from a woman in her twenties or thirties in good health.

In this sample, this clonotype turned up many times. The chain has TRBV4-1 and TRBJ2-1; the D gene could be TRBD1 or TRBD2 (5 bases each). V lost 4 bases to trimming and J lost 4 bases, with 14 bases between them. This CDR3 contains 15 residues. Per the germline V gene, CDR1 is MGHRA and CDR2 is YSYEKL. This CDR3 reads CASSRGIEGYNEQFF. The CDR3 DNA reads as TGCGCCAGCAGCCGGGGGATCGAGGGGTACAATGAGCAGTTCTTC.

This clonotype was seen only once. This CDR3 is CASTLRQMNTEAFF. CDR3 DNA: TGTGCCAGCACCCTTAGGCAAATGAACACTGAAGCTTTCTTT. The rearrangement links TRBV28 to TRBJ1-1; D not resolved. The CDR3 has 14 amino acids. Germline lookup yields CDR1 MDHEN and CDR2 SYDVKM. V lost 7 bases to trimming and J lost 0 bases, with 12 bases between them.

This CDR3 is CSASLAGSNGYTF. DNA for the CDR3: TGCAGTGCTAGTCTCGCGGGTTCTAATGGCTACACCTTC. The V and J genes are TRBV20-1 and TRBJ1-2; no definite D call. The CDR3 has 13 amino acids. CDR1 DFQATT and CDR2 SNEGSKA come from the germline V gene (reference sequence). Trimming shortened V by 3 bases and J by 6 bases, and 14 bases separated the two germline ends.

As concerns this clonotype: One junction end does not reproduce the germline sequence, and a read error may be involved. V gene TRBV7-2 combines with J gene TRBJ1-2; a possible D gene is TRBD1 (6 bases). This CDR3 is 12 amino acids long. Germline V gives CDR1 SGHTA, CDR2 FQGNSA. The CDR3 DNA reads as TGTGCCAGCAGTCAGGGGACCTATTGCTACACCTTC. This encodes CASSQGTYCYTF.

This clonotype was counted between two and nine times. The chain joins TRBV12-3 or TRBV12-4 to TRBJ2-5; TRBD1 matches 10 bases. The V gene end was trimmed by 4 bases and the J gene end by 0 bases; junction bases not matched to a gene: 5. This CDR3 is 16 amino acids long. CDR3 amino acids: CASSSWTGGDQETQYF. Written as DNA, the CDR3 is TGTGCCAGCAGTTCCTGGACAGGGGGTGACCAAGAGACCCAGTACTTC.

This clonotype was seen only a few times. At one end the junction does not follow the germline gene, possibly because of a read error. This sequence joins TRBV10-2 and TRBJ2-1; 8 bases align to TRBD2. Germline-derived CDR1 and CDR2 are WSHSY and SAAADI. The CDR3 spans 15 residues. The CDR3 is CACSDTGGPRNEQFF. CDR3 bases: TGCGCCTGCAGTGATACGGGAGGGCCTAGGAATGAGCAGTTCTTC.

For this clonotype: The junction and the germline gene differ at one end; a read error may be behind it. The V call is TRBV12-3 or TRBV12-4, the J call TRBJ2-3, with D possibly TRBD1 on 6 matching bases. The CDR3 consists of 17 residues. CDR3 in DNA: TGTACCAGCAGTTTGTCAGACTTCCGGGACAACACAGATACGCAGTATTTT. Translating gives CTSSLSDFRDNTDTQYF.

The chain carries TRBV12-3 or TRBV12-4 and TRBJ2-1; D is uncertain. V dropped 9 bases and J dropped 5 bases, with 17 bases sitting between them. This CDR3 contains 14 residues. The CDR3 DNA reads TGTGCCAGTTTGGGTAGGCGAACGAACAATGAGCAGTTCTTC. This encodes CASLGRRTNNEQFF.

This clonotype was counted between two and nine times. The genes are TRBV29-1 and TRBJ1-6, with D hard to call. Deletions cut 6 bases from V and 12 bases from J, with 15 bases between. Germline V gives CDR1 SQVTM, CDR2 ANQGSEA. This CDR3 has 12 residues. The CDR3 DNA is TGCAGCGTAGCAAGAGGGAGGGAACCCCTCCACTTT. Residues: CSVARGREPLHF.

The rearrangement links TRBV12-5 to TRBJ2-3; D might be TRBD1 (6 bases). Per the germline V gene, CDR1 is LGHNT and CDR2 is FRNRAP. This CDR3 has 14 residues. V lost 5 bases and J lost 6, with 15 bases in between. The CDR3, as DNA: TGTGCTAGTGGTCCTGGGACACGGGCCGATACGCAGTATTTT. Protein sequence: CASGPGTRADTQYF.

This clonotype was seen repeatedly, ten times or more. The chain links TRBV28 to TRBJ1-2, with D perhaps matching TRBD1 (5 bases). The CDR3 is 15 amino acids. Trimming took off 6 bases at V and 5 bases at J, with 19 bases between the two ends. Germline CDR1 is MDHEN and CDR2 is SYDVKM. CDR3 amino acids: CASRSTGFGRYGYTF. Written as DNA, the CDR3 is TGTGCCAGCAGATCAACAGGATTCGGTCGGTATGGCTACACCTTC.

In its sample, this clonotype was seen a few times. The chain has TRBV7-9 and TRBJ2-2, with D hard to call. V was shortened by 1 base and J by 1 base, with 7 bases between the two germline ends. Germline assignment: CDR1 SEHNR and CDR2 FQNEAQ (reference sequence). The CDR3 is 15 residues long. The CDR3 is CASSLGAVNTGELFF. Written as DNA, the CDR3 is TGTGCCAGCAGCTTAGGGGCTGTGAACACCGGGGAGCTGTTTTTT.

The chain carries TRBV24-1 and TRBJ2-3; weak D call: TRBD2 (7 bases). V lost 2 bases to trimming and J lost 8 bases, with 16 bases between them. The length of the CDR3 is 15 residues. CDR1 and CDR2 (germline): KGHDR, SFDVKD. The CDR3 sequence is CATSDSGGKAGTQYF. CDR3 DNA: TGTGCCACCAGTGATTCGGGGGGCAAGGCGGGTACGCAGTATTTT.

This clonotype was recorded at least ten times. V usage is TRBV10-3 and J usage is TRBJ2-3, with D perhaps given as TRBD1 or TRBD2 (6 bases each). With 6 bases removed from V and 2 bases from J, the gap between germline ends came to 15 bases. Germline V CDR1 and CDR2: ENHRY, SYGVKD. The CDR3 is made up of 15 amino acids. The CDR3 spells CAISQRGPPTDTQYF. CDR3 bases: TGTGCCATCAGCCAACGGGGGCCCCCCACAGATACGCAGTATTTT.

V is TRBV5-6 and J is TRBJ2-5; TRBD1 matches 8 bases. Germline V gene lookup returns CDR1 SGHDT and CDR2 YYEEEE. V trimming: 4 bases; J trimming: 1 base; junction bases outside the gene matches: 6. The CDR3 extends over 15 amino acids. Written as DNA, the CDR3 is TGTGCCAGCAGCCGGACAGGGAGCACCCAAGAGACCCAGTACTTC. It is translated as CASSRTGSTQETQYF.

This rearrangement joins TRBV7-9 to TRBJ2-7; D possibly corresponds to TRBD1 (6 bases). The CDR3 covers 14 residues. Trimming stripped 3 bases from V and 2 bases from J, with 11 bases between. Germline V gene sequence: CDR1 SEHNR, CDR2 FQNEAQ (reference sequence). The CDR3 region has the DNA TGTGCCAGCAGCTTTAATCAGGGGACCTACGAGCAGTACTTC. This encodes CASSFNQGTYEQYF. The complete variable domain, with remaining parts taken from reference TRBV7-9 and TRBJ2-7, reads DTGVSQNPRHKITKRGQNVTFRCDPISEHNRLYWYRQTLGQGPEFLTYFQNEAQLEKSRLLSDRFSAERPKGSFSTLEIQRTEQGDSAMYLCASSFNQGTYEQYFGPGTRLTVT.

A few counts support this clonotype. J is TRBJ2-7 and V is TRBV18, with D perhaps matching TRBD2 (5 bases). The germline gives CDR1 KGHSH, CDR2 LQKENI. The CDR3 contains 13 residues. Trimming shortened V by 2 bases and J by 5 bases, and 10 bases separated the two germline ends. The chain's CDR3 is CASSPLEADEQYF. The DNA of the CDR3 is TGTGCCAGCTCACCATTGGAGGCGGACGAGCAGTACTTC.

In regard to this clonotype: A read error is likely, as this CDR3 ends without the conserved phenylalanine or tryptophan. J is TRBJ1-2 and V is TRBV4-3; unclear D gene. The CDR3 length is 13 residues. The V end was cut by 1 base, the J end by 9 bases, with 12 bases between. In germline, CDR1 is LGHNA, CDR2 YSLEER. The CDR3 DNA follows: TGCGCCAGCAGCCAAGGGTTTGACAACCGCTACACCTGC. The encoded protein is CASSQGFDNRYTC.

To note about this clonotype: The junction departs from germline at one end; a sequencing error may be responsible. The rearrangement links TRBV5-1 to TRBJ2-3; 9 nucleotides align to TRBD2. CDR1 is SGHRS, CDR2 YFSETQ, per germline. This CDR3 is 17 amino acids long. Written as DNA, the CDR3 is TGCGTCAGCAGCTTGGAGTGGCTAGCGGGATCCAAAGATACGCAGTATTTT. This gives the protein CVSSLEWLAGSKDTQYF.

In this sample, this clonotype turned up a few times. The genes are TRBV12-3 or TRBV12-4 and TRBJ2-3; D remains ambiguous. Trimming took 7 bases from V and 0 from J, leaving 11 bases between them. The CDR3 extends over 14 amino acids. The CDR3 is CASTKGPSTDTQYF. Here the CDR3 DNA reads TGTGCCAGCACCAAGGGTCCTAGCACAGATACGCAGTATTTT.

This clonotype turned up a few times. The V gene is TRBV2, the J gene TRBJ2-7; 9 positions agree with TRBD1. CDR1 is SNHLY and CDR2 is FYNNEI in the germline V gene. The V segment lost 6 bases and the J segment 7 bases; nucleotides outside the gene matches: 13. This CDR3 region has 15 residues. The CDR3 protein is CASSGTGGSYNEQYF. CDR3 nucleotide sequence: TGTGCCAGCAGCGGAACAGGGGGCTCCTACAATGAGCAGTACTTC.

The genes are TRBV4-3 and TRBJ2-3, with D uncertain. The V gene lost 5 bases and the J gene lost 2 bases, with 8 bases spanning the gap. In germline, CDR1 is LGHNA, CDR2 YSLEER. The CDR3 spans 13 residues. CDR3 sequence: CASSSEYTDTQYF. Written as DNA, the CDR3 is TGCGCCAGCAGCTCCGAATACACAGATACGCAGTATTTT.

The chain joins TRBV11-2 to TRBJ2-2; TRBD1 matches at 8 bases. This CDR3 is built from 15 residues. J was trimmed by 6 bases and V by 4 bases; bases with no gene match: 7. Germline V gene lookup returns CDR1 SGHAT and CDR2 FQNNGV. The CDR3 region has the DNA TGTGCCAGCAGCTCGCGGACAGGGCTGGCCGGGGAGCTGTTTTTT. As protein: CASSSRTGLAGELFF.

This chain uses TRBV14 with TRBJ2-7, with 15 bases lining up with TRBD2. Germline loops: CDR1 SGHDN, CDR2 FVKESK. The CDR3 is made up of 17 amino acids. J was trimmed by 6 bases and V by 2 bases; bases with no gene match: 8. In DNA form, the CDR3 reads TGTGCCAGCAGCCAACTTTCAGGGGGACTAGCGGGAGGCGAGCAGTACTTC. It is translated as CASSQLSGGLAGGEQYF.